Below are 19 T cell receptor beta chains sequenced from a single sample in a study of regulatory T cells in long-lasting Graves disease. The TCR beta library used iRepertoire HTBI primers with Arm-PCR amplification of CDR3. TCRdb reanalysed the multiplex PCR reads using MiXCR and keeps one entry per CDR3 protein. Of 400,000 to 500,000 distinct CDR3 sequences in the sample, 20% to 25% were seen once. Time point noted: persistent/refractory GD, antithyroid drugs over 5 years with positive TRAb. Preparation of the TCR library used RNA extracted from PBMCs. The starting material was peripheral blood mononuclear cells (PBMCs), obtained when the disease was refractory, from a patient treated with antithyroid drugs. The receptors here all came from a female donor with Graves disease.

The chain links TRBV7-9 to TRBJ2-7; D might be TRBD1 or TRBD2, each matching 5 bases. V was trimmed by 5 bases and J by 6 bases, leaving 17 bases between them. CDR1 and CDR2 (germline): SEHNR, FQNEAQ (reference sequence). The CDR3 contains 14 residues. CDR3 in DNA: TGTGCCAGCAGCGGCCTCGGGGCGCGAGGCGAGCAGTACTTC. Its translation: CASSGLGARGEQYF.

V and J are TRBV6-2 or TRBV6-3 and TRBJ2-2; D possibly uses TRBD1 or TRBD2 (5 bases each). Germline V CDR1 and CDR2: MNHEY, SVGEGT. CDR3 length: 14 amino acids. The V end was cut by 0 bases, the J end by 6 bases, with 8 bases between. In DNA, the CDR3 is TGTGCCAGCAGTTACTCGAGAGGGGCCGGGGAGCTGTTTTTT. Protein sequence: CASSYSRGAGELFF.

This clonotype was picked up a small number of times. This chain uses TRBV20-1 with TRBJ2-2; D remains ambiguous. This CDR3 contains 13 residues. V was clipped by 3 bases and J by 4 bases, with 9 bases between them. Germline V CDR1 and CDR2: DFQATT, SNEGSKA (reference sequence). CDR3 sequence reads: CSASDGTTGELFF. The CDR3 coding sequence is TGCAGTGCTAGTGACGGAACCACCGGGGAGCTGTTTTTT.

Turning to this clonotype: Relative to the germline gene, one junction end is altered; a read error may explain this. In nucleotides, the CDR3 is TGTGCCGGCAGCTTCGGGGCGATCTCTGGGGCCAACGTCCTGACTTTC. Protein sequence: CAGSFGAISGANVLTF. This chain joins TRBV12-3 or TRBV12-4 and TRBJ2-6; D may match TRBD1 or TRBD2 (5 bases each). The CDR3 consists of 16 residues.

This clonotype has more than one count but fewer than ten. The CDR3 coding sequence is TGCGCCAGCAGCTGGCGACAGGGAAGATCTGAAAAACTGTTTTTT. This codes for CASSWRQGRSEKLFF. This chain connects TRBV5-1 to TRBJ1-4; 7 bases map to TRBD1. The germline gives CDR1 SGHRS, CDR2 YFSETQ. The J segment lost 7 bases and the V segment lost 3 bases, leaving 9 bases of the junction unmatched. The CDR3 has 15 residues.

This clonotype was detected only a few times. This sequence joins TRBV7-2 and TRBJ2-7; tentative D call: TRBD2 (5 bases). The V gene lost 2 bases and the J gene lost 2 bases, with 10 bases spanning the gap. The CDR3 has 14 residues. The germline V gene has CDR1 SGHTA and CDR2 FQGNSA. This CDR3 is CASSLYRGAYEQYF. CDR3 coding DNA: TGTGCCAGCAGCTTATATCGGGGAGCCTACGAGCAGTACTTC.

This clonotype was counted ten times or more. The chain joins TRBV7-9 to TRBJ2-7; D gene uncertain. Trimming took 5 bases from V and 2 from J, leaving 13 bases between them. The CDR3 is 14 amino acids. Germline V gene sequence: CDR1 SEHNR, CDR2 FQNEAQ (reference sequence). The CDR3 sequence: CASSLGLGTYEQYF. CDR3 DNA: TGTGCCAGCAGCCTTGGCCTGGGAACCTACGAGCAGTACTTC.

This clonotype was detected many times. The V gene is TRBV29-1, the J gene TRBJ2-7, with TRBD2 as a possible D gene (6 bases). Trimming shortened V by 4 bases and J by 2 bases, and 15 bases separated the two germline ends. This CDR3 is built from 14 residues. Germline V lookup: CDR1 SQVTM, CDR2 ANQGSEA. The CDR3: CSVVGMGGPYEQYF. The CDR3 DNA sequence: TGCAGCGTTGTCGGGATGGGGGGTCCCTACGAGCAGTACTTC.

This clonotype was observed a few times. V and J are TRBV27 and TRBJ2-2, with 7 bases that match TRBD2. The junction had 1 base not matched to a gene; V was cut back by 2 bases and J by 1 base. Looked up from germline, CDR1 is MNHEY and CDR2 is SMNVEV (reference sequence). The CDR3 covers 15 residues. The CDR3 region has the DNA TGTGCCAGCAGTTTAGGCGGGGGGAACACCGGGGAGCTGTTTTTT. This codes for CASSLGGGNTGELFF.

The chain uses TRBV9 and TRBJ2-7; D is ambiguous. The CDR3 sequence is 15 residues long. Trimming stripped 0 bases from V and 3 bases from J, with 13 bases between. Germline CDR1 is SGDLS and CDR2 is YYNGEE. In DNA, the CDR3 is TGTGCCAGCAGCGTAGGCCCCACAGCCGTCTACGAGCAGTACTTC. It translates to CASSVGPTAVYEQYF.

This clonotype appeared a single time. This chain links TRBV6-1 with TRBJ1-1, with D tentatively TRBD1 (5 bases). The ends were cut back, 7 bases at V and 1 base at J, with 13 bases in the middle. The germline V gene has CDR1 MNHNS and CDR2 SASEGT. This CDR3 is built from 14 residues. The CDR3 DNA reads TGTGCCAGCATAGAGGGGTCCACGAACACTGAAGCTTTCTTT. It encodes CASIEGSTNTEAFF.

This clonotype has a count of ten or more. The chain employs TRBV10-3 and TRBJ1-2; D not certain. The germline V gene has CDR1 ENHRY and CDR2 SYGVKD. Trimming stripped 3 bases from V and 2 bases from J, with 10 bases between. The CDR3 has 14 amino acids. CDR3 in DNA: TGTGCCATCAGTGATGAGGGCCGAAACTATGGCTACACCTTC. Residues: CAISDEGRNYGYTF.

This clonotype has a count of ten or more. CDR3 sequence reads: CASSGQREQPQHF. The CDR3, as DNA: TGTGCCAGCAGTGGCCAACGGGAACAGCCCCAGCATTTT. The rearrangement joins TRBV2 to TRBJ1-5; no clear D gene. CDR3 length: 13 residues. Per the germline V gene, CDR1 is SNHLY and CDR2 is FYNNEI. V dropped 4 bases and J dropped 7 bases, with 11 bases sitting between them.

Note on this clonotype: A single base separates this from a much larger clone, so it may be a read error. The V gene is TRBV20-1, the J gene TRBJ1-2, with 11 bases aligning to TRBD1. Germline loops: CDR1 DFQATT, CDR2 SNEGSKA (reference sequence). V shed 5 bases and J 6 bases; nucleotides not matched to a gene: 8. The length of the CDR3 is 14 residues. The CDR3: CSAGGTGGPHGYTF. The CDR3, as DNA: TGCAGTGCTGGTGGGACAGGGGGGCCCCATGGCTACACCTTC.

This clonotype was observed a few times. V and J are TRBV5-1 and TRBJ1-5; D is unclear. This CDR3 comprises 14 residues. Germline loops: CDR1 SGHRS, CDR2 YFSETQ. The ends were cut back, 4 bases at V and 6 bases at J, with 14 bases in the middle. CDR3 region: CASSLGEEFQPQHF. The CDR3 DNA is TGCGCCAGCAGCCTGGGTGAAGAGTTTCAGCCCCAGCATTTT.

This clonotype was found once. A read error is possible here, since a much larger clone lies one base away. The rearrangement joins TRBV7-8 to TRBJ2-5; D is perhaps TRBD2 (5 bases). CDR3 length: 16 residues. Germline V gene data show CDR1 as SGHVS and CDR2 as FQNEAQ. V dropped 5 bases and J dropped 0 bases, with 16 bases sitting between them. CDR3 DNA sequence: TGTGCCAGCAGCCGGGAAGCAGAGGTACACCAAGAGACCCAGTACTTC. The encoded protein is CASSREAEVHQETQYF.

The gene calls are TRBV6-2 or TRBV6-3 and TRBJ1-4; 10 bases are shared with TRBD1. This CDR3 comprises 15 residues. Trimming took 2 bases from V and 7 from J; bases not matched to a gene: 4. CDR1 is MNHEY, CDR2 SVGEGT, per germline. The CDR3 DNA sequence: TGTGCCAGCAGTTACCGACAGGGGGCAGGTGAAAAACTGTTTTTT. It translates to CASSYRQGAGEKLFF.

This clonotype was seen once. The chain combines TRBV4-1 with TRBJ1-5; D remains unclear. V gave up 0 bases and J gave up 5 bases, with 11 bases separating them. This CDR3 has 15 amino acids. From germline, CDR1 is MGHRA and CDR2 YSYEKL. CDR3 region: CASSQEPLGYQPQHF. CDR3 DNA: TGCGCCAGCAGCCAAGAGCCCCTAGGATATCAGCCCCAGCATTTT.

This clonotype was seen many times. The chain has TRBV7-2 and TRBJ2-7; a weak D match, TRBD1 (5 bases). Germline V gene sequence: CDR1 SGHTA, CDR2 FQGNSA. This CDR3 is built from 14 residues. V shed 1 base and J shed 1 base, with 8 bases lying between them. For the CDR3, the DNA is TGTGCCAGCAGCTTAGTCAGGGTTTCCTACGAGCAGTACTTC. Translation: CASSLVRVSYEQYF. The full variable domain, completed using reference TRBV7-2 and TRBJ2-7, is GAGVSQSPSNKVTEKGKDVELRCDPISGHTALYWYRQSLGQGLEFLIYFQGNSAPDKSGLPSDRFSAERTGGSVSTLTIQRTQQEDSAVYLCASSLVRVSYEQYFGPGTRLTVT.